This is a list of T cell receptor beta chains from one sample in a study of vaccination effects on CD4 cells after COVID-19. No antigen is known for these receptors. Repertoires were generated with immunoSEQ multiplex PCR, while TCRdb's copy carries only in-frame clones and drops some. The sample has roughly 71,000 clones, 76% seen once; the top ten hold around 0.95%. Sequencing was performed on CD4+ T cells from PBMCs cultured with HCoV-OC43 spike peptides, taken after COVID-19 vaccination. All receptors derive from a human donor who received a COVID-19 vaccine. The CDR3 runs from the conserved cysteine through the conserved F or W. The D gene is left open where the match is weak. Clone size, where shown, is once, few, many, or a class for clones that have expanded.

v_gene: TRBV11-2
abundance: -
j_gene: TRBJ1-6
d_gene: TRBD1
CDR3nt: TGTGCCAGCACCAGAGGACAGGGGGATTCACCCCTCCACTTT
CDR3aa: CASTRGQGDSPLHF

v_gene: TRBV7-2
abundance: -
j_gene: TRBJ2-2
d_gene: -
CDR3nt: TGTGCCAGCAGCCCCCGGGACGGAAACACCGGGGAGCTGTTTTTT
CDR3aa: CASSPRDGNTGELFF

v_gene: TRBV19
abundance: -
j_gene: TRBJ2-2
d_gene: -
CDR3nt: TGTGCCAGTACGCGTCCGGGCCGCCTTGGCGCCGGGGAGCTGTTTTTT
CDR3aa: CASTRPGRLGAGELFF

v_gene: TRBV6-1
abundance: -
j_gene: TRBJ2-2
d_gene: TRBD2
CDR3nt: TGTGCCAGCAGTGTCCCTACTAGCGGGGGGACCGGGGAGCTGTTTTTT
CDR3aa: CASSVPTSGGTGELFF

v_gene: TRBV24-1
abundance: -
j_gene: TRBJ2-2
d_gene: TRBD1
CDR3nt: TGTGCCACCGGACCCGGGACAGCGAACACCGGGGAGCTGTTTTTT
CDR3aa: CATGPGTANTGELFF

v_gene: TRBV12-3/TRBV12-4
abundance: -
j_gene: TRBJ2-5
d_gene: TRBD1
CDR3nt: TGTGCCAGCAGACAGGGGGCGGAAGAGACCCAGTACTTC
CDR3aa: CASRQGAEETQYF

v_gene: TRBV1
abundance: -
j_gene: TRBJ2-2
d_gene: -
CDR3nt: TGCACCAGCAGCCAAGATGGTAGCGGGGGGCGGACGAACACCGGGGAGCTGTTTTTT
CDR3aa: CTSSQDGSGGRTNTGELFF

v_gene: TRBV9
abundance: -
j_gene: TRBJ2-1
d_gene: TRBD2
CDR3nt: TGTGCCAGCAGTGGGACTAGCGGGTTTTCATACAATGAGCAGTTCTTC
CDR3aa: CASSGTSGFSYNEQFF

v_gene: TRBV3-1/TRBV3-2
abundance: -
j_gene: TRBJ2-4
d_gene: -
CDR3nt: TGTGCCAGCAGCCAAGATCTGGGTTGGGACATTCAGTACTTC
CDR3aa: CASSQDLGWDIQYF

v_gene: TRBV10-2
abundance: -
j_gene: TRBJ1-1
d_gene: -
CDR3nt: TGCGCCAGCAGCAAAGGGGTAGCTGAAGCTTTCTTT
CDR3aa: CASSKGVAEAFF

v_gene: TRBV6-2/TRBV6-3
abundance: once
j_gene: TRBJ1-3
d_gene: -
CDR3nt: TGTGCCAGCAGCCCCGGGGACTCTGGAAACACCATATATTTT
CDR3aa: CASSPGDSGNTIYF

v_gene: TRBV4-1
abundance: -
j_gene: TRBJ2-5
d_gene: -
CDR3nt: TGCGCCAGCAGCCCGCCGGGACCCCTCCAAGAGACCCAGTACTTC
CDR3aa: CASSPPGPLQETQYF

v_gene: TRBV6-1
abundance: -
j_gene: TRBJ1-2
d_gene: -
CDR3nt: TGTGCCAGCAGTGAACATGAGCAAGACTATGGCTACACCTTC
CDR3aa: CASSEHEQDYGYTF

v_gene: TRBV7-9
abundance: -
j_gene: TRBJ2-3
d_gene: -
CDR3nt: TGTGCCAGCAGCTTAACTCTAGCGAGCGGTACAGATACGCAGTATTTT
CDR3aa: CASSLTLASGTDTQYF

v_gene: TRBV4-1
abundance: few
j_gene: TRBJ2-2
d_gene: TRBD1
CDR3nt: TGCGCCAGCAGCTTCACACAGGGGAAGGGCACCGGGGAGCTGTTTTTT
CDR3aa: CASSFTQGKGTGELFF

v_gene: TRBV5-1
abundance: few
j_gene: TRBJ2-1
d_gene: TRBD2
CDR3nt: TGCGCCAGCAGCTCCCCTAGCGGGGGAGACAATGAGCAGTTCTTC
CDR3aa: CASSSPSGGDNEQFF

v_gene: TRBV6-2/TRBV6-3
abundance: few
j_gene: TRBJ1-5
d_gene: -
CDR3nt: TGTGCCAGCAGTTACGGGGGTCAGGATCAGCCCCAGCATTTT
CDR3aa: CASSYGGQDQPQHF

v_gene: TRBV2
abundance: -
j_gene: TRBJ1-1
d_gene: -
CDR3nt: TGTGCCAGCAGTGGGTACGGCTTAGAAGCTTTCTTT
CDR3aa: CASSGYGLEAFF

v_gene: TRBV30
abundance: few
j_gene: TRBJ1-6
d_gene: TRBD1
CDR3nt: TGTGCCTGGAGTTCCGCCCGGACAGGGAGTTCACCCCTCCACTTT
CDR3aa: CAWSSARTGSSPLHF

v_gene: TRBV24-1
abundance: -
j_gene: TRBJ2-1
d_gene: TRBD2
CDR3nt: TGTGCCACCAGTGACCCAGGGTGGGGGGGGAATGAGCAGTTCTTC
CDR3aa: CATSDPGWGGNEQFF

v_gene: TRBV3-1/TRBV3-2
abundance: few
j_gene: TRBJ1-4
d_gene: TRBD1
CDR3nt: TGTGCCAGCAGCCAAAACAGGGGGATCACTAATGAAAAACTGTTTTTT
CDR3aa: CASSQNRGITNEKLFF

v_gene: TRBV29-1
abundance: -
j_gene: TRBJ2-3
d_gene: -
CDR3nt: TGCAGCGGGGGGCGGGGGCCACCAGATACGCAGTATTTT
CDR3aa: CSGGRGPPDTQYF

v_gene: TRBV2
abundance: -
j_gene: TRBJ1-4
d_gene: -
CDR3nt: TGTGCCAGCAGGATGGGGGGGAATGAAAAACTGTTTTTT
CDR3aa: CASRMGGNEKLFF

v_gene: TRBV10-3
abundance: -
j_gene: TRBJ1-4
d_gene: TRBD1
CDR3nt: TGTGCCATCAGAGGGACAGCCACTAATGAAAAACTGTTTTTT
CDR3aa: CAIRGTATNEKLFF

v_gene: TRBV19
abundance: -
j_gene: TRBJ2-3
d_gene: TRBD2
CDR3nt: TGTGCCAGTAGGAAGACTAGCAGACGCACAGATACGCAGTATTTT
CDR3aa: CASRKTSRRTDTQYF

v_gene: TRBV9
abundance: -
j_gene: TRBJ2-1
d_gene: TRBD2
CDR3nt: TGTGCCAGCAGCGCTCCCCCCCAGGGACTAGCTTACAATGAGCAGTTCTTC
CDR3aa: CASSAPPQGLAYNEQFF

v_gene: TRBV28
abundance: -
j_gene: TRBJ2-5
d_gene: TRBD2
CDR3nt: TGTGCCAGCAGTTCCCCTCTTAGCGGGGGGTTAGAGACCCAGTACTTC
CDR3aa: CASSSPLSGGLETQYF

v_gene: TRBV6-4
abundance: few
j_gene: TRBJ1-3
d_gene: -
CDR3nt: TGTGCCAGCAGTGATCTCGGACGACTCTCTGGAAACACCATATATTTT
CDR3aa: CASSDLGRLSGNTIYF

v_gene: TRBV12-3/TRBV12-4
abundance: few
j_gene: TRBJ2-5
d_gene: -
CDR3nt: TGTGCCAGCTCCCCACAGGTTCAAGAGACCCAGTACTTC
CDR3aa: CASSPQVQETQYF

v_gene: TRBV7-9
abundance: few
j_gene: TRBJ2-6
d_gene: -
CDR3nt: TGTGCCAGCAGCTTACGATTTTCCTCTGGGGCCAACGTCCTGACTTTC
CDR3aa: CASSLRFSSGANVLTF

v_gene: TRBV11-2
abundance: -
j_gene: TRBJ2-5
d_gene: TRBD1
CDR3nt: TGTGCCAGCAGCCCGACGTCGACACAGGGGCCAGGCGGGACCCAGTACTTC
CDR3aa: CASSPTSTQGPGGTQYF

v_gene: TRBV10-1
abundance: -
j_gene: TRBJ1-1
d_gene: TRBD1
CDR3nt: TGCGCCAACGTGGGACAGGGGCTCACTGAAGCTTTCTTT
CDR3aa: CANVGQGLTEAFF

v_gene: TRBV6-1
abundance: -
j_gene: TRBJ2-2
d_gene: TRBD2
CDR3nt: TGTGCCAGCAGTGAGCGGGGGGGCCAAACCGGGGAGCTGTTTTTT
CDR3aa: CASSERGGQTGELFF

v_gene: TRBV7-9
abundance: -
j_gene: TRBJ1-6
d_gene: -
CDR3nt: TGTGCCAGCAGCCCCCTCTTCCCTTCACCCCTCCACTTT
CDR3aa: CASSPLFPSPLHF

v_gene: TRBV5-8
abundance: -
j_gene: TRBJ2-3
d_gene: TRBD1
CDR3nt: TGTGCCAGCAAACCGACAGGGGCTATGACAGATACGCAGTATTTT
CDR3aa: CASKPTGAMTDTQYF

v_gene: TRBV5-4
abundance: -
j_gene: TRBJ2-2
d_gene: TRBD2
CDR3nt: TGTGCCAGCAGCCAGGGACTAGCTGGGGAGCTGTTTTTT
CDR3aa: CASSQGLAGELFF